Presented here are 7 T cell receptor beta chains from one specimen sequenced in a study of cytomegalovirus exposure and HLA in healthy donors. The primer mix had 60 Vbeta and 13 Jbeta primers. TCRdb's table, derived via immunoSEQ multiplex PCR, lists solely in-frame clones and lacks some. The repertoire consists of about 190,000 clones, with over 70% occurring once and the leading ten covering 1.3%. The sequenced material came from PBMCs. All receptors derive from a man in his thirties or forties in good health and CMV-seronegative.

The gene calls are TRBV13 and TRBJ2-2; D is unclear. The CDR3 sequence is 15 residues long. V lost 5 bases and J 5 bases, leaving 15 bases between the germline ends. Per the germline V gene, CDR1 is PRHDT and CDR2 is FYEKMQ (reference sequence). The DNA for the CDR3 is TGTGCCAGCAGCCCTCCGGGTTCTGGAACCGGGGAGCTGTTTTTT. It yields the protein CASSPPGSGTGELFF.

V usage is TRBV5-3 and J usage is TRBJ2-7; 8 nucleotides align to TRBD2. TRBV5-3 counts as an open reading frame of uncertain function. The CDR3 is 19 residues long. Trimming cost V 4 bases and J 0 bases; bases outside gene matches: 18. CDR3 nucleotide sequence: TGTGCCAGAAGCGGAGCCGGGACTAGGGACTCACCCAGCTCCTACGAGCAGTACTTC. As protein: CARSGAGTRDSPSSYEQYF.

The chain combines TRBV30 with TRBJ2-1; D unresolved. Germline CDR1 and CDR2: GTSNPN and SVGIG (reference sequence). This CDR3 has 12 residues. Trimming took off 2 bases at V and 7 bases at J, with 9 bases between the two ends. CDR3 nucleotides: TGTGCCTGGAGTCCCCCAACTAATGAGCAGTTCTTC. Its protein product is CAWSPPTNEQFF.

The chain uses TRBV4-1 and TRBJ1-1, with 7 nucleotides matching TRBD1. Germline trimming cut 3 bases from V and 0 bases from J; bases unmatched to any gene: 1. This CDR3 spans 14 amino acids. Germline CDR1 is MGHRA and CDR2 is YSYEKL. CDR3 region: CASSQQGVNTEAFF. For the CDR3, the DNA is TGCGCCAGCAGCCAGCAGGGGGTGAACACTGAAGCTTTCTTT.

The V gene is TRBV10-1, the J gene TRBJ1-6; TRBD1 is a possible D gene (6 bases). Germline assignment: CDR1 WNHNN and CDR2 SYGVQD (reference sequence). Trimming shortened V by 5 bases and J by 8 bases, and 10 bases separated the two germline ends. This CDR3 has 13 residues. CDR3 loop: CASSRGLDSPLHF. For the CDR3, the DNA is TGCGCCAGCAGTAGGGGGTTAGATTCACCCCTCCACTTT.

The rearrangement uses TRBV7-9 and TRBJ2-4; possibly TRBD2 for D (6 bases). The CDR3 extends over 15 amino acids. V gave up 3 bases and J gave up 9 bases, with 18 bases separating them. Germline V lookup: CDR1 SEHNR, CDR2 FQNEAQ (reference sequence). The CDR3 loop is CASSLGSGSGGIQYF. The CDR3 bases are TGTGCCAGCAGCTTGGGTTCCGGGTCCGGGGGCATTCAGTACTTC.

V and J are TRBV6-1 and TRBJ2-7; 7 nucleotides align to TRBD1. J was trimmed by 0 bases and V by 2 bases; bases with no gene match: 7. The CDR3 contains 16 residues. Germline V gives CDR1 MNHNS, CDR2 SASEGT. As DNA, the CDR3 is TGTGCCAGCAGTGAATTTTACTGGGACAGCTCCTACGAGCAGTACTTC. Its translation: CASSEFYWDSSYEQYF.